These T cell receptor beta chains were read from a single sample in a study of Tregs in tolerant kidney transplant recipients. The assay was immunoSEQ multiplex PCR, and TCRdb's table has in-frame clones only and misses some. The sample consists of tens of thousands of clones, 90% to 95% of them appearing once. The sequencing here drew on CD4+ T cells from blood (PBMCs), taken 24 months after the transplant. The receptors derive from a human patient who received a combined kidney and bone marrow transplant. Some T cells may be supplied by the graft donor. Both conserved end residues are trimmed from each CDR3.

v_gene: TRBV4-1; CDR3aa: ASSPTIWTGPKLF
v_gene: TRBV28; CDR3aa: ASSRTGVETQY
v_gene: TRBV19; CDR3aa: ASSKASGRVNEQF
v_gene: TRBV28; CDR3aa: GTGGPGELF
v_gene: TRBV29-1; CDR3aa: SMLGLETQY
v_gene: TRBV4-3; CDR3aa: ASSQEGLAGDNEQF
v_gene: TRBV21-1; CDR3aa: ASSKGVRRGGAFQYEQY
v_gene: TRBV5-1; CDR3aa: ASSEAGASTDTQY
v_gene: TRBV6-1; CDR3aa: ASLLPWEKLF
v_gene: TRBV27; CDR3aa: ASNPRARGNQETQY
v_gene: TRBV27; CDR3aa: ASSYRVGLQETQY
v_gene: TRBV4-3; CDR3aa: ASSPTLNKPPFVVVSEQY
v_gene: TRBV5-1; CDR3aa: ASSLVRAGTPEDYYEQY
v_gene: TRBV14; CDR3aa: ASSQRTGGSQPQH
v_gene: TRBV5-1; CDR3aa: ASSGTGKLYEQY
v_gene: TRBV7-3; CDR3aa: ASSWTGQETQY
v_gene: TRBV6-4; CDR3aa: ASVDRVVNTGELF